This T cell receptor (beta chain) comes out of a study of blood T cell repertoires in COVID-19. Turning to the study itself: Both acute and convalescent COVID-19 samples were obtained from the United States, Italy and Spain. Sample material is recorded as cDNA or gDNA derived from T cells, B-cell-depleted T cells, or PBMCs.

How the authors handled the data: Estimation of nucleated cell counts was performed using reference gene primer amplification. Some clones are missing from TCRdb's copy, which holds only in-frame ones; the method was immunoSEQ multiplex PCR. For V, J and clone size, that table is used; D and trimming come from the DNA. The repertoire holds about 130,000 clones, with about 88% as singletons. This CDR3 spans 14 amino acids. Germline CDR1 reads LNHDA; CDR2 reads SQIVND (reference sequence). V was clipped by 3 bases and J by 3 bases, with 11 bases between them. Sequenced: peripheral blood. The sequence was collected from a man aged 45-60 years with active COVID-19. V gene TRBV19 combines with J gene TRBJ2-5; a possible D gene is TRBD1 (5 bases). Written as DNA, the CDR3 is TGTGCCAGTAGTATTCGGCAGGGTAAAGAGACCCAGTACTTC. The encoded protein is CASSIRQGKETQYF.